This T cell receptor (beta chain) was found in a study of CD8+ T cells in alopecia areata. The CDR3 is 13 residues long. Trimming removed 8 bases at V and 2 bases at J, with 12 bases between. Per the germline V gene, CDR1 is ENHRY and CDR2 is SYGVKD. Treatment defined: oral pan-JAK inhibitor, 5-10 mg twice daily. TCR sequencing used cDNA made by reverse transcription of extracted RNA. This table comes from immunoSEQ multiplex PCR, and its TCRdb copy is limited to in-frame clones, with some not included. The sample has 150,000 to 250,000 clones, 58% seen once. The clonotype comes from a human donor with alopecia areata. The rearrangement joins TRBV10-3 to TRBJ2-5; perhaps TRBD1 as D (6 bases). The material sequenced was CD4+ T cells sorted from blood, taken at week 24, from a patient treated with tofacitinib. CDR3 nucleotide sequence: TGTGCCATCCAACGGACAGAGCAAGAGACCCAGTACTTC. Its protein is CAIQRTEQETQYF.